This T cell receptor beta chain was identified during a study of T cell responses to AZD1222 COVID-19 vaccine. Data came from immunoSEQ multiplex PCR; TCRdb stores just in-frame clones and leaves some out. The sample has approximately 120,000 clones, approximately 91% seen once. Germline CDR1 and CDR2: MNHEY and SVGAGI. J was trimmed by 4 bases and V by 5 bases; bases with no gene match: 4. The CDR3 has 14 residues. The source is an adult who received the AZD1222 COVID-19 vaccine. The rearrangement uses TRBV6-5 and TRBJ2-2; 7 bases agree with TRBD1. The specimen comprised peripheral blood, sampled 28 days after the second AZD1222 dose. The CDR3 DNA follows: TGTGCCAGCAGTCGACAGGGTCCCACCGGGGAGCTGTTTTTT. This gives the protein CASSRQGPTGELFF.